The 29 T cell receptor beta chains given below trace back to one sample, sequenced in a study of T cell clonotyping in hematopoietic cell transplantation (dated by TCRdb to 2020 to 2023). The time point label, as the study defines it: 100 days after allo-HCT. The library was obtained by the immunoSEQ multiplex PCR assay. In its TCRdb copy, this immuneACCESS table keeps in-frame sequences only and misses some clones. Where compared with another copy, unresolved V genes explain less than half of these, and the others have no known cause. In all, the sample holds about 29,000 clones, and about 90% of those were seen once. Clones ranked in the top ten supply roughly 10% of the sample. Material: PBMCs, obtained 100 days after allogeneic stem cell transplant. The receptors here all came from a female patient between 50 and 60 years old who had an allogeneic stem cell transplant from a related donor, so the T cells may come from the graft donor. Some clones in this sample may be carry-over from other donors' samples.

The J gene is TRBJ2-1, the V gene TRBV27; weak D call: TRBD1 (5 bases). CDR3 length: 14 amino acids. Germline lookup yields CDR1 MNHEY and CDR2 SMNVEV (reference sequence). The ends were cut back, 4 bases at V and 2 bases at J, with 9 bases in the middle. The CDR3 loop reads CASSSRAPYNEQFF. The CDR3 coding sequence is TGTGCCAGCAGTTCCAGGGCCCCCTACAATGAGCAGTTCTTC.

This chain uses TRBV6-1 with TRBJ1-1, with a weak D call TRBD1 (5 bases). The CDR3 runs 13 residues. Germline lookup yields CDR1 MNHNS and CDR2 SASEGT. V lost 1 base and J lost 5, with 8 bases in between. The CDR3 DNA follows: TGTGCCAGCAGTGAAGTGGGGGGAACTGAAGCTTTCTTT. Encoded protein: CASSEVGGTEAFF.

The V call is TRBV5-4, the J call TRBJ1-1, with D unresolved. Per germline, CDR1 SGHNT and CDR2 YYREEE (reference sequence). This CDR3 contains 15 residues. V shed 5 bases and J shed 5 bases, with 19 bases lying between them. CDR3 DNA sequence: TGTGCCAGCAGGATCGGCCCGAGGGCAATTACTGAAGCTTTCTTT. Its translation: CASRIGPRAITEAFF. The full variable domain, in which reference TRBV5-4 and TRBJ1-1 provide the parts outside the CDR3, is ETGVTQSPTHLIKTRGQQVTLRCSSQSGHNTVSWYQQALGQGPQFIFQYYREEENGRGNFPPRFSGLQFPNYSSELNVNALELDDSALYLCASRIGPRAITEAFFGQGTRLTVV.

The sample holds a few counts of this clone. The chain joins TRBV6-1 to TRBJ1-1; 10 nucleotides agree with TRBD1. The CDR3 runs 14 residues. With 0 bases clipped from V and 8 bases from J, the junction kept 3 bases outside the gene matches. CDR1 MNHNS and CDR2 SASEGT come from the germline V gene. In DNA form, the CDR3 reads TGTGCCAGCAGTGAAGCCTGGACAGGGGGGGAAGCTTTCTTT. Translation gives CASSEAWTGGEAFF.

The chain combines TRBV19 with TRBJ2-7; 9 bases are shared with TRBD2. V shed 4 bases, J shed 4 bases, and the junction held 5 bases outside the gene matches. Per the germline V gene, CDR1 is LNHDA and CDR2 is SQIVND (reference sequence). The CDR3 totals 14 residues. CDR3 bases: TGTGCCAGTAGTAAGGCGGGGGGGCCATACGAGCAGTACTTC. It specifies CASSKAGGPYEQYF. The variable domain in full, with the rest retrieved from reference TRBV19 and TRBJ2-7, is DGGITQSPKYLFRKEGQNVTLSCEQNLNHDAMYWYRQDPGQGLRLIYYSQIVNDFQKGDIAEGYSVSREKKESFPLTVTSAQKNPTAFYLCASSKAGGPYEQYFGPGTRLTVT.

The gene calls are TRBV19 and TRBJ1-2; the match to TRBD1 covers 8 bases. This CDR3 comprises 14 residues. Trimming removed 7 bases from V and 4 bases from J; junction bases left unmatched: 8. Germline V CDR1 and CDR2: LNHDA, SQIVND (reference sequence). The CDR3 loop is CASIATGGGYGYTF. The CDR3 DNA is TGTGCCAGTATCGCTACAGGGGGAGGCTATGGCTACACCTTC.

This clone was observed a handful of times. This chain joins TRBV19 and TRBJ2-6, with D tentatively TRBD1 (5 bases). Germline V gene lookup returns CDR1 LNHDA and CDR2 SQIVND (reference sequence). V was pared by 6 bases and J by 4 bases, with 7 bases between. This CDR3 spans 13 amino acids. The CDR3 DNA reads TGTGCCAGTAGGGGGCCAGGGGCCAACGTCCTGACTTTC. Translated, it gives CASRGPGANVLTF. The full variable domain, completed using reference TRBV19 and TRBJ2-6, is DGGITQSPKYLFRKEGQNVTLSCEQNLNHDAMYWYRQDPGQGLRLIYYSQIVNDFQKGDIAEGYSVSREKKESFPLTVTSAQKNPTAFYLCASRGPGANVLTFGAGSRLTVL.

This sequence joins TRBV9 and TRBJ2-3; tentatively, D is TRBD2 (5 bases). Germline V gene data show CDR1 as SGDLS and CDR2 as YYNGEE. The CDR3 consists of 16 residues. V lost 0 bases and J 2 bases, leaving 13 bases between the germline ends. CDR3 loop: CASSVGSGFPTDTQYF. The CDR3 nucleotides are TGTGCCAGCAGCGTAGGGAGCGGATTCCCCACAGATACGCAGTATTTT. The entire variable domain, with the rest obtained from reference TRBV9 and TRBJ2-3, is as follows: DSGVTQTPKHLITATGQRVTLRCSPRSGDLSVYWYQQSLDQGLQFLIQYYNGEERAKGNILERFSAQQFPDLHSELNLSSLELGDSALYFCASSVGSGFPTDTQYFGPGTRLTVL.

CDR3 nucleotide sequence: TGTGCCATCAGTGAGTCGACTAGCGGGGGGAGGGGCATTGAGCAGTTCTTC. Translation: CAISESTSGGRGIEQFF. The V gene is TRBV10-3, the J gene TRBJ2-1; TRBD2 agrees at 13 bases. V dropped 0 bases and J dropped 9; count of bases not matched to a gene: 8. From germline, CDR1 is ENHRY and CDR2 SYGVKD. The CDR3 spans 17 residues.

The V and J genes are TRBV19 and TRBJ1-5, with unresolved D. The CDR3 runs 13 residues. V gave up 6 bases and J gave up 1 base, with 7 bases separating them. CDR1 and CDR2 from the germline V gene are LNHDA and SQIVND (reference sequence). The CDR3, as DNA: TGTGCCAGTAGCATCTCGAGCAATCAGCCCCAGCATTTT. It translates to CASSISSNQPQHF.

V is TRBV4-3 and J is TRBJ1-4; D gene ambiguous. This CDR3 region has 15 residues. V was shortened by 0 bases and J by 2 bases, with 7 bases between the two germline ends. Germline CDR1 LGHNA, CDR2 YSLEER. The CDR3 nucleotides read TGCGCCAGCAGCCAAGAGGTTAGGACTAATGAAAAACTGTTTTTT. It is translated as CASSQEVRTNEKLFF.

The chain uses TRBV20-1 and TRBJ1-2, with unresolved D. Germline CDR1 DFQATT, CDR2 SNEGSKA (reference sequence). CDR3 size: 11 residues. V was clipped by 8 bases and J by 0 bases, with 7 bases between them. CDR3 in amino acids: CSPRANYGYTF. The CDR3 bases are TGCAGTCCGAGAGCTAACTATGGCTACACCTTC.

The chain carries TRBV6-6 and TRBJ1-2; possibly TRBD1 for D (5 bases). Germline CDR1 MNHNY, CDR2 SVGAGI (reference sequence). This CDR3 has 16 residues. Trimming took 5 bases from V and 3 from J, leaving 19 bases between them. The CDR3 loop reads CASSLRGAGFHYGYTF. The DNA for the CDR3 is TGTGCCAGCAGTCTTCGAGGGGCGGGTTTTCACTATGGCTACACCTTC.

This CDR3 reads CASSLPRGSEGSPLHF. In DNA form, the CDR3 reads TGTGCCAGCAGCCTCCCCCGGGGGAGTGAAGGTTCACCCCTCCACTTT. The V and J genes are TRBV11-2 and TRBJ1-6; possible D gene TRBD1, 5 bases. This CDR3 has 16 amino acids. Trimming took off 5 bases at V and 9 bases at J, with 20 bases between the two ends. Germline CDR1 reads SGHAT; CDR2 reads FQNNGV.

The V and J genes are TRBV4-3 and TRBJ2-3; D possibly corresponds to TRBD1 (6 bases). V was shortened by 0 bases and J by 4 bases, with 17 bases between the two germline ends. Looked up from germline, CDR1 is LGHNA and CDR2 is YSLEER. This CDR3 region has 17 residues. CDR3 region: CASSQDGVGARADTQYF. In DNA, the CDR3 is TGCGCCAGCAGCCAAGACGGGGTGGGGGCACGGGCAGATACGCAGTATTTT.

This clone came up once. The chain joins TRBV6-5 to TRBJ1-2; 7 bases align to TRBD1. The CDR3 sequence is 14 residues long. V lost 6 bases, J lost 8 bases, and 12 bases stayed unmatched. Germline CDR1 reads MNHEY; CDR2 reads SVGAGI. The CDR3 DNA follows: TGTGCCAGCAGCCTAGACAGGGTTTCAGTAGGCTACACCTTC. Its protein is CASSLDRVSVGYTF.

The chain uses TRBV27 and TRBJ2-1; 8 bases agree with TRBD1. The CDR3 extends over 16 amino acids. The trim removed 0 bases at V and 8 bases at J, leaving 9 bases unmatched. CDR1 and CDR2 from the germline V gene are MNHEY and SMNVEV (reference sequence). The CDR3 here is CASSLSGTGLPYEQFF. The CDR3 DNA sequence: TGTGCCAGCAGTTTATCCGGGACAGGTCTACCTTATGAGCAGTTCTTC.

The V gene is TRBV5-1, the J gene TRBJ1-2; possible D gene TRBD1, 5 bases. V lost 0 bases and J lost 4, with 7 bases in between. The CDR3 runs to 13 residues. The V gene's germline CDR1 is SGHRS and CDR2 YFSETQ. CDR3 protein: CASSLGGAYGYTF. The CDR3 bases are TGCGCCAGCAGCTTGGGAGGGGCCTATGGCTACACCTTC.

This chain connects TRBV11-2 to TRBJ1-6; 7 nucleotides line up with TRBD1. The CDR3 runs 17 residues. V lost 0 bases and J lost 12; bases outside the gene matches: 14. Germline assignment: CDR1 SGHAT and CDR2 FQNNGV. The CDR3 nucleotides read TGTGCCAGCAGCTTAGATCACCTGAGACAGGGCTCAGGACCCCTCCACTTT. Translated, it gives CASSLDHLRQGSGPLHF.

The rearrangement uses TRBV19 and TRBJ1-5, with 12 nucleotides matching TRBD1. The CDR3 is made up of 17 amino acids. Trimming cost V 6 bases and J 2 bases; bases outside gene matches: 8. Per germline, CDR1 LNHDA and CDR2 SQIVND (reference sequence). This chain's CDR3 is CASRDGTGGLGNQPQHF. CDR3 DNA sequence: TGTGCCAGTAGGGACGGGACAGGGGGCTTAGGCAATCAGCCCCAGCATTTT. Looking up the rest from reference TRBV19 and TRBJ1-5 gives the full variable domain: DGGITQSPKYLFRKEGQNVTLSCEQNLNHDAMYWYRQDPGQGLRLIYYSQIVNDFQKGDIAEGYSVSREKKESFPLTVTSAQKNPTAFYLCASRDGTGGLGNQPQHFGDGTRLSIL.

Notes on this clone: Compared with germline, one end of the junction differs, possibly owing to a read error. The DNA of the CDR3 is TGTGCCAGCAGCTCAAACGGACTAGCGGGGGGACTCGATTTC. It codes for CASSSNGLAGGLDF. The chain recombines TRBV5-6 with TRBJ2-7; 14 positions agree with TRBD2. The germline CDR1 and CDR2 sequences are SGHDT and YYEEEE. This CDR3 has 14 amino acids.

This chain joins TRBV4-1 and TRBJ1-1; D is possibly TRBD1 (5 bases). The CDR3 has 14 residues. V was cut by 6 bases and J by 4 bases, with 15 bases left in between. Germline CDR1 is MGHRA and CDR2 is YSYEKL. The CDR3 nucleotides are TGCGCCAGCAGGGGGGGACGGGGAGGCACTGAAGCTTTCTTT. It encodes CASRGGRGGTEAFF.

The chain combines TRBV6-1 with TRBJ1-2, with D possibly being TRBD1 (5 bases). Germline loops: CDR1 MNHNS, CDR2 SASEGT. The V end was cut by 6 bases, the J end by 5 bases, with 16 bases between. The CDR3 consists of 14 residues. This CDR3 reads CASSWGRAGYGYTF. CDR3 coding DNA: TGTGCCAGCAGCTGGGGGAGGGCGGGGTATGGCTACACCTTC.

The V and J genes are TRBV14 and TRBJ1-2; 7 bases match TRBD1. Trimming cost V 4 bases and J 8 bases; bases outside gene matches: 7. This CDR3 has 13 residues. Germline V CDR1 and CDR2: SGHDN, FVKESK. Here the CDR3 reads CASSPLQGEGYTF. The CDR3 coding sequence is TGTGCCAGCAGCCCGCTCCAGGGGGAAGGCTACACCTTC.

The gene calls are TRBV7-9 and TRBJ1-4; tentatively, D is TRBD1 (5 bases). CDR3 size: 15 residues. V lost 3 bases and J lost 5, with 13 bases in between. Germline CDR1 reads SEHNR; CDR2 reads FQNEAQ (reference sequence). CDR3 loop: CASSLGRVPNEKLFF. The CDR3 DNA reads as TGTGCCAGCAGCTTGGGCAGGGTTCCAAATGAAAAACTGTTTTTT.

CDR3 bases: TGTGCCAGCAGCTTAAGGGGGTCAGGAACGCAGTATTTT. Residues: CASSLRGSGTQYF. The V and J genes are TRBV5-5 and TRBJ2-3, with D possibly TRBD1 on 6 matching bases. The germline CDR1 and CDR2 sequences are SGHKS and YYEKEE (reference sequence). The CDR3 runs 13 residues. V dropped 2 bases and J dropped 9 bases, with 13 bases sitting between them.

The rearrangement joins TRBV7-9 to TRBJ2-1; D not certain. The CDR3 is made up of 14 amino acids. Germline CDR1 and CDR2: SEHNR and FQNEAQ (reference sequence). With 3 bases removed from V and 6 bases from J, the gap between germline ends came to 12 bases. This CDR3 is CASSFLGLLNEQFF. CDR3 sequence (DNA): TGTGCCAGCAGCTTCCTAGGGCTACTCAATGAGCAGTTCTTC.

As for this clone: One junction end does not reproduce the germline sequence, and a read error may be involved. The V gene is TRBV30, the J gene TRBJ1-3, with D maybe TRBD1 (5 bases). The germline CDR1 and CDR2 sequences are GTSNPN and SVGIG (reference sequence). The CDR3 covers 14 residues. The CDR3 DNA follows: TGTGGCTGGGACGGACTTGGGTTTGGAAACACCATATATTTT. As protein: CGWDGLGFGNTIYF.

The V and J genes are TRBV5-6 and TRBJ1-1; a possible D gene is TRBD1 (5 bases). Trimming pared 3 bases from V and 1 base from J, leaving 10 bases between. Germline assignment: CDR1 SGHDT and CDR2 YYEEEE. The CDR3 length is 14 residues. CDR3 residues: CASSSPDKNTEAFF. CDR3 bases: TGTGCCAGCAGCTCCCCGGACAAGAACACTGAAGCTTTCTTT.